The sequence of this TCR beta chain was determined in a study of T-cell reconstitution after alpha-beta-depleted transplantation in children. Study-wide points: T-cell counts and diversity were attributed mostly to newly produced T cells one year after transplant.

The V end lost 6 bases, the J end lost 6 bases, and 20 bases lay between the germline ends. CDR3 length: 16 residues. Germline-derived CDR1 and CDR2 are SGHTA and FQGNSA. A remark on this clonotype: Its cognate antigen is unknown.

Using unique molecular identifiers, the investigators prepared the TCRbeta library. A single record per CDR3 protein comes from TCRdb applying MiXCR to the PCR reads. This sample has about 130,000 distinct CDR3 sequences, with 8% to 10% found just once. The material sequenced was PBMCs, mostly from graft donor cells, taken 180 days after TCRalphabeta/CD19-depleted stem cell transplant. This sequence originates from a girl under two years old who had a stem cell transplant for combined immunodeficiency, so the T cells may come from the graft donor. This sequence joins TRBV7-2 and TRBJ2-2; a weak D match, TRBD2 (6 bases). The CDR3 DNA reads as TGTGCCAGCAGACCGGCAGTAGCGGTGCCGGCCGGGGAGCTGTTTTTT. This gives the protein CASRPAVAVPAGELFF.